This is a list of T cell receptor beta chains from one sample in a study of CD8+CD57+ T cells in acquired aplastic anemia. Each CDR3 protein gets one entry after TCRdb re-called the reads with MiXCR. The sample carries about 170,000 distinct CDR3 sequences, around half recorded once. Sequenced sample: sorted CD4+, CD8+, or CD8+CD57+ T cells (not recorded which) from PBMCs. The source of these receptors is a human donor with aplastic anemia. Both conserved end residues are part of each CDR3. The order of the fields is clone size, J gene, D gene, V gene, CDR3 DNA, CDR3 protein. The D gene is left open where the match is weak. Size tells how often a clone was seen (once, few, many) or the class of an expanded clone, and some rows leave it out.

many TRBJ2-2 NA TRBV5-1 TGCGCCAGCAGCGGGCTTTCGAACACCGGGGAGCTGTTTTTT CASSGLSNTGELFF
many TRBJ2-3 TRBD1 TRBV5-6 TGTGCCAGCAGCTTGGAGACAGGGGGGGGTCTTGATACGCAGTATTTT CASSLETGGGLDTQYF
many TRBJ1-1 NA TRBV7-9 TGTGCCAGCAGCTCGGTAGCGAACACTGAAGCTTTCTTT CASSSVANTEAFF
many TRBJ1-2 TRBD1 TRBV2 TGTGCCAGCAGTGAAGGGCAGGGGGTAGGTGGCTACACCTTC CASSEGQGVGGYTF
many TRBJ1-6 NA TRBV10-3 TGTGCCACTTGTCGACAGGTGCCCAATTCACCCCTCCACTTT CATCRQVPNSPLHF
many TRBJ2-7 NA TRBV29-1 TGCAGCGTGGGGACAAGGGCCTACGAGCAGTACTTC CSVGTRAYEQYF
once TRBJ1-1 NA TRBV6-2/TRBV6-3 TGTGCCAGCAGTATAACGTCAAACACTGAAGCTTTCTTT CASSITSNTEAFF
NA TRBJ2-1 TRBD1 TRBV24-1 TGTGCCACCAGTGATTTCCGGGACAGCCACAATGAGCAGTTCTTC CATSDFRDSHNEQFF
few TRBJ2-7 TRBD2 TRBV7-8 TGTGCCAGCAGTGGGACTAGCGGTGACGAGCAGTACTTC CASSGTSGDEQYF
once TRBJ1-1 NA TRBV2 TGTGCCAGCAGCCCCCGTGCAGGTCCAAACACTGAAGCTTTCTTT CASSPRAGPNTEAFF
NA TRBJ1-1 NA TRBV3-1 TGTGCCAGCAGCCAAGCAAGCATGGGGAACACTGAAGCTTTCTTT CASSQASMGNTEAFF
many TRBJ2-5 TRBD2 TRBV19 TGTGCCAGTAGTATGAGCGGGGCCAAAGAGACCCAGTACTTC CASSMSGAKETQYF
many TRBJ2-7 TRBD2 TRBV7-9 TGTGCCAGCAGCTTAGGTTCTAGCGGGCGATACGAGCAGTACTTC CASSLGSSGRYEQYF
few TRBJ2-7 NA TRBV5-5 TGTGCCAGCAGCTTGTGGGGGGGGACAGTCACATACTTC CASSLWGGTVTYF
many TRBJ2-5 NA TRBV12-3/TRBV12-4 TGTGCCAGCAGTTTAGGATCACGAGAGACCCAGTACTTC CASSLGSRETQYF
once TRBJ2-1 TRBD2 TRBV2 TGTGCCAGCAGTGCTAGTCGGCTAGCGGGAAGTAATGAGCAGTTCTTC CASSASRLAGSNEQFF
NA TRBJ2-1 NA TRBV10-3 TGTGCCATCAGTGGTAAGGGCTACAATGAGCAGTTCTTC CAISGKGYNEQFF
many TRBJ2-1 NA TRBV4-2 TGTGCCAGCGGAGGGGTGGCGGGGTGGTCCTACAATGAGCAGTTCTTC CASGGVAGWSYNEQFF
NA TRBJ1-1 NA TRBV10-3 TGTGCCAGCAGTTACAACAGAGAAGCTTTCTTT CASSYNREAFF
many TRBJ1-1 NA TRBV2 TGTGCCAGCAGTGAAGGGTGGGGAGAAATCGGTGAAGCTTTCTTT CASSEGWGEIGEAFF
few TRBJ2-2 NA TRBV2 TGTGCCAGCAGTAATGATGGGACCGGGGAGCTGTTTTTT CASSNDGTGELFF
many TRBJ1-2 NA TRBV6-1 TGTGCCAGCAGCAAAGACAGAAATAACTATGGCTACACCTTC CASSKDRNNYGYTF
NA TRBJ2-7 TRBD1 TRBV24-1 TGTGCCACCAGTGACCCGGGACAGGGGGCCTACGAGCAGTACTTC CATSDPGQGAYEQYF
NA TRBJ2-3 TRBD2 TRBV2 TGTGCCAGCAGACCAACTAGCGGGAGTGGGGATACGCAGTATTTT CASRPTSGSGDTQYF
many TRBJ1-1 NA TRBV12-3/TRBV12-4 TGTGCCAGCAGTTTTGGGGTTGAGGGGTCAACTGAAGCTTTCTTT CASSFGVEGSTEAFF
NA TRBJ2-3 NA TRBV10-3 TGTGCCACCACCGGGGGACAACCCGCGGATACGCAGTATTTT CATTGGQPADTQYF
NA TRBJ2-3 TRBD1 TRBV29-1 TGCAGCGCAAGGACAGGGGTGCCAGATACGCAGTATTTT CSARTGVPDTQYF
many TRBJ1-5 NA TRBV7-2 TGTGCCAGCAGCTTAGCGCCAGGGGCGCGGTCTCAGCCCCAGCATTTT CASSLAPGARSQPQHF